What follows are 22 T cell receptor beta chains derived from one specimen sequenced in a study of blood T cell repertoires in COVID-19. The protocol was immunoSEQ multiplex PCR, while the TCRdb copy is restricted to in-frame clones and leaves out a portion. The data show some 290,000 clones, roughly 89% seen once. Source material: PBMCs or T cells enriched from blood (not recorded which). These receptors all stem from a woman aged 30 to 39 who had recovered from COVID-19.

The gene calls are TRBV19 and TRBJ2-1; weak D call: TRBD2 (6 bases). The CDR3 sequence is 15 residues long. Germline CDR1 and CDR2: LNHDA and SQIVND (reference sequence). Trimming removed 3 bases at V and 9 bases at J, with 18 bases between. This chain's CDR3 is CASSIPGSPRVEQFF. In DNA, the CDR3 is TGTGCCAGTAGTATTCCCGGGAGCCCGAGAGTTGAGCAGTTCTTC.

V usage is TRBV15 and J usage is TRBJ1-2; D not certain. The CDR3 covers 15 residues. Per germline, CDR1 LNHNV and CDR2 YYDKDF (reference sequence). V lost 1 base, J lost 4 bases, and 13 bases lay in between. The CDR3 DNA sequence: TGTGCCACCAGCAGAGGGAGAGTTGGTAGCTATGGCTACACCTTC. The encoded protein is CATSRGRVGSYGYTF.

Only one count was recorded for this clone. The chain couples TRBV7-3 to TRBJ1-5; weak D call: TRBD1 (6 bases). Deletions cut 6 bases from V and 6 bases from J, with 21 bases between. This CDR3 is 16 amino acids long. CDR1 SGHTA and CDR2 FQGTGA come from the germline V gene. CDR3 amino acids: CASRQTGKSLGQPQHF. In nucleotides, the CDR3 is TGTGCCAGCAGGCAAACAGGGAAGTCATTGGGTCAGCCCCAGCATTTT.

The CDR3 spells CASSDGLAGPPWADTQYF. In nucleotides, the CDR3 is TGTGCCAGCAGCGACGGACTAGCGGGGCCCCCCTGGGCAGATACGCAGTATTTT. V gene TRBV3-1 (or the pseudogene TRBV3-2) combines with J gene TRBJ2-3; 12 positions agree with TRBD2. In germline, CDR1 is LGHDT, CDR2 YNNKEL (reference sequence). The length of the CDR3 is 18 residues. V shed 5 bases, J shed 4 bases, and the junction held 13 bases outside the gene matches.

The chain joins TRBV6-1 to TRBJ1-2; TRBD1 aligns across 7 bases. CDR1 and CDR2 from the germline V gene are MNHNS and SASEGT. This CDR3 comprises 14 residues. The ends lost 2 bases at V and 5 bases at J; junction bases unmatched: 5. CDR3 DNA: TGTGCCAGCAGTGAAAGGGAACAGGGGTATGGCTACACCTTC. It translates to CASSEREQGYGYTF.

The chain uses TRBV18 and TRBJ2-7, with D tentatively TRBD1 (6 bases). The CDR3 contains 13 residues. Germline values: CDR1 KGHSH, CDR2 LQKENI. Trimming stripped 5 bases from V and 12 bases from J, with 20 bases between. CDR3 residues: CASSNGQTEGWYF. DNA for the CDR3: TGTGCCAGCTCAAACGGACAGACCGAAGGATGGTACTTC. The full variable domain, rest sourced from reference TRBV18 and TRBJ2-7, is NAGVMQNPRHLVRRRGQEARLRCSPMKGHSHVYWYRQLPEEGLKFMVYLQKENIIDESGMPKERFSAEFPKEGPSILRIQQVVRGDSAAYFCASSNGQTEGWYFGPGTRLTVT.

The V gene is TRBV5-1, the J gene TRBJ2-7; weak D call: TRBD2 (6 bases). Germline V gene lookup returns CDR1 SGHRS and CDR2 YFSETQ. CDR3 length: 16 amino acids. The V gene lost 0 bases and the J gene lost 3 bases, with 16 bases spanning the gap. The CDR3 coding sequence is TGCGCCAGCAGCTTGGAGTCTCGGGAGATACACTACGAGCAGTACTTC. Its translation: CASSLESREIHYEQYF.

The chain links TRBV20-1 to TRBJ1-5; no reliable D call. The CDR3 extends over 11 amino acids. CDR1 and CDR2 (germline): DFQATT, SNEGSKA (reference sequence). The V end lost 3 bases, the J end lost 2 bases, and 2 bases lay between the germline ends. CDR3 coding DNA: TGCAGTGCTAGCGGCAATCAGCCCCAGCATTTT. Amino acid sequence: CSASGNQPQHF.

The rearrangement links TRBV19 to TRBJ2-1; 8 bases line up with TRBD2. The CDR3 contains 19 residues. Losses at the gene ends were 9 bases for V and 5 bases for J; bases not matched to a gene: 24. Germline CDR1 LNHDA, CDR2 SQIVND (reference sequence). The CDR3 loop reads CASTPVGRAWGPRDNEQFF. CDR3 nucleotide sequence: TGTGCCAGCACACCCGTCGGGAGGGCTTGGGGCCCTCGCGACAATGAGCAGTTCTTC.

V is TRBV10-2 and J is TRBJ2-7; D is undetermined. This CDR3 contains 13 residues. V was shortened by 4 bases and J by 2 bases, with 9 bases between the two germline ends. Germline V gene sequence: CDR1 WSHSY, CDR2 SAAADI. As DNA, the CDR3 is TGCGCCAGCAGTGTCAGATCCCCCTACGAGCAGTACTTC. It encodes CASSVRSPYEQYF.

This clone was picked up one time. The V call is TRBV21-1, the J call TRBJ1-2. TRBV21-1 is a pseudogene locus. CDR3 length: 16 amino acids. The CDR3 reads CASSKGGPPRNYGYTF. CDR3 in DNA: TGTGCCAGCAGCAAAGGAGGGCCCCCGAGGAACTATGGCTACACCTTC.

The chain's CDR3 is CASRSSGEKLFF. CDR3 in DNA: TGTGCCAGCAGGTCTTCCGGTGAAAAACTGTTTTTT. V and J are TRBV28 and TRBJ1-4; D is unclear. Trimming stripped 6 bases from V and 7 bases from J, with 9 bases between. The CDR3 covers 12 residues. Per the germline V gene, CDR1 is MDHEN and CDR2 is SYDVKM.

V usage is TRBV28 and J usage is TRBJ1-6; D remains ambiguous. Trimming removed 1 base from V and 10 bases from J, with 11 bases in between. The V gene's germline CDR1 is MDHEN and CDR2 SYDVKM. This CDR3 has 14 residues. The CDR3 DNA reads TGTGCCAGCAGTTTATTTTCAGAAGAATCACCCCTCCACTTT. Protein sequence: CASSLFSEESPLHF. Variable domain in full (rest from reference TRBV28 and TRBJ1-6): DVKVTQSSRYLVKRTGEKVFLECVQDMDHENMFWYRQDPGLGLRLIYFSYDVKMKEKGDIPEGYSVSREKKERFSLILESASTNQTSMYLCASSLFSEESPLHFGNGTRLTVT.

The CDR3 region is CASSQRGGKGTSGRALYNEQFF. The CDR3 coding sequence is TGTGCCAGCAGCCAGCGAGGAGGGAAGGGGACTAGCGGGAGGGCCCTCTACAATGAGCAGTTCTTC. The genes are TRBV4-2 and TRBJ2-1, with 16 positions matching TRBD2. The CDR3 totals 22 residues. The germline gives CDR1 LGHNA, CDR2 YNFKEQ. Unmatched junction bases numbered 17, after V lost 3 bases and J lost 3 bases.

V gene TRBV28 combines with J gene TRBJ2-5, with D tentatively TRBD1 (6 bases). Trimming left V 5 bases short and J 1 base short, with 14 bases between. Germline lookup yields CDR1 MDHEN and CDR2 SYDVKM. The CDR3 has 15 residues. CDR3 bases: TGTGCCAGCAGTCCATCCCGGACAGTCCAAGAGACCCAGTACTTC. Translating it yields CASSPSRTVQETQYF.

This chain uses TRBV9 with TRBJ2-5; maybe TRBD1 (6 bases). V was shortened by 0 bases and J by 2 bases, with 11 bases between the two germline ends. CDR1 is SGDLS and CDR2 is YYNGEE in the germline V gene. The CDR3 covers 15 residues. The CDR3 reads CASSVDLRGQETQYF. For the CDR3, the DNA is TGTGCCAGCAGCGTAGACCTCAGGGGACAAGAGACCCAGTACTTC. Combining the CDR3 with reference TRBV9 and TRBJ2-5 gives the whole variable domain DSGVTQTPKHLITATGQRVTLRCSPRSGDLSVYWYQQSLDQGLQFLIQYYNGEERAKGNILERFSAQQFPDLHSELNLSSLELGDSALYFCASSVDLRGQETQYFGPGTRLLVL.

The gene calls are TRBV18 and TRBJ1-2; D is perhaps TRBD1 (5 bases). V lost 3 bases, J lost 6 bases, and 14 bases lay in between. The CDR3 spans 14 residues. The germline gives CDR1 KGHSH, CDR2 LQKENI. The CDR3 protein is CASSPSIPGNGYTF. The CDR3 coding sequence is TGTGCCAGCTCACCCTCCATACCAGGGAATGGCTACACCTTC.

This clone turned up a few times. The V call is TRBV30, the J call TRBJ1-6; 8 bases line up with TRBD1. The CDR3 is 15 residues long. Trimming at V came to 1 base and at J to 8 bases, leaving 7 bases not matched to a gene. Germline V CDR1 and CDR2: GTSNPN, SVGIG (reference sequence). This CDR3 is CAWSAGGLIYSPLHF. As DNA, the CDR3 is TGTGCCTGGAGTGCAGGGGGCCTTATCTATTCACCCCTCCACTTT.

The CDR3 region is CASSLSRSSYGYTF. The CDR3 DNA sequence: TGCGCCAGCAGCTTAAGTCGCTCCAGCTATGGCTACACCTTC. The chain joins TRBV5-1 to TRBJ1-2; D is unclear. This CDR3 is built from 14 residues. CDR1 and CDR2 (germline): SGHRS, YFSETQ. Between the trimmed V and J ends, which lost 2 bases and 4 bases, there was a span of 12 bases.

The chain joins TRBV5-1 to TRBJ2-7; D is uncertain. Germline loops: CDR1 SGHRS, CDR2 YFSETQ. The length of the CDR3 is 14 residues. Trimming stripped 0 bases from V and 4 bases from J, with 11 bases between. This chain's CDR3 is CASSLVVAEYEQYF. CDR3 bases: TGCGCCAGCAGCTTGGTGGTAGCCGAGTACGAGCAGTACTTC.

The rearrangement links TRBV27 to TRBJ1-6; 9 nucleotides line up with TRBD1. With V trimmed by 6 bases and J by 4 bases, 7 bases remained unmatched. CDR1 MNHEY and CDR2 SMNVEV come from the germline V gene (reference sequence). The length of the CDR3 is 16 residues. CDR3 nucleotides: TGTGCCAGCAGCATAACAGGGGGCGGGTATAATTCACCCCTCCACTTT. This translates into CASSITGGGYNSPLHF.

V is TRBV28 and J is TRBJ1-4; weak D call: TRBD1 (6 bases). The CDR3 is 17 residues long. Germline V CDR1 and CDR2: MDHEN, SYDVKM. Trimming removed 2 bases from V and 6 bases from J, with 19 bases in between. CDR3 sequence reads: CASSLVWTVRADEKLFF. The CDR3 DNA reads TGTGCCAGCAGTTTAGTTTGGACAGTCCGGGCGGATGAAAAACTGTTTTTT.